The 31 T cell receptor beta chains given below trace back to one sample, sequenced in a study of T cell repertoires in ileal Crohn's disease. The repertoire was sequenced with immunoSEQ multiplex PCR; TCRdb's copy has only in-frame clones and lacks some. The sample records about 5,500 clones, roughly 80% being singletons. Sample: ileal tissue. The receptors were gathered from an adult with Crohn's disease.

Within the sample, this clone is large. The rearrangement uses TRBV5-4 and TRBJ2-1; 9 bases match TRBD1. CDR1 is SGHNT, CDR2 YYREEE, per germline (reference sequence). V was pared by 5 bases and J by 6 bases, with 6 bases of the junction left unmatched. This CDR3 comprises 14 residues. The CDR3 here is CASSGTGTVNEQFF. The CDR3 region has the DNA TGTGCCAGCAGTGGGACAGGGACTGTCAATGAGCAGTTCTTC. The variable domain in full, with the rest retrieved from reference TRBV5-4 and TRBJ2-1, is ETGVTQSPTHLIKTRGQQVTLRCSSQSGHNTVSWYQQALGQGPQFIFQYYREEENGRGNFPPRFSGLQFPNYSSELNVNALELDDSALYLCASSGTGTVNEQFFGPGTRLTVL.

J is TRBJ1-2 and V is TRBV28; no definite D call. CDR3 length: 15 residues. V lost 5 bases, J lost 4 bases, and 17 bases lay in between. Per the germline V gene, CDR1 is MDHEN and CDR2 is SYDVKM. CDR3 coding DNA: TGTGCCAGCAGTCTCCGACCGGGGTTCAGCTATGGCTACACCTTC. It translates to CASSLRPGFSYGYTF.

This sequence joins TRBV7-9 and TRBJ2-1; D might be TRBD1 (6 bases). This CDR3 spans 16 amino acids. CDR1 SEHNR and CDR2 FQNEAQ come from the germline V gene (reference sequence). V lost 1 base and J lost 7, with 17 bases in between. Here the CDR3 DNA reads TGTGCCAGCAGCTTAGGTGGACAGCCCCCCCGGAATGAGCAGTTCTTC. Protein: CASSLGGQPPRNEQFF.

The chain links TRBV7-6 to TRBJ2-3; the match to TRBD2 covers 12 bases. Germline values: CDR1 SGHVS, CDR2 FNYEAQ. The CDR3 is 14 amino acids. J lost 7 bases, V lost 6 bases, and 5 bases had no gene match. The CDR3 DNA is TGTGCCAGCAGTTCTAGCGGGAGGGGGTATACGCAGTATTTT. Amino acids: CASSSSGRGYTQYF. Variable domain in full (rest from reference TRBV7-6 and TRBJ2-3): GAGVSQSPRYKVTKRGQDVALRCDPISGHVSLYWYRQALGQGPEFLTYFNYEAQQDKSGLPNDRFSAERPEGSISTLTIQRTEQRDSAMYRCASSSSGRGYTQYFGPGTRLTVL.

CDR3 coding DNA: TGTGCCAGCAGCCAAGAATTCGAGTTTGGCGAGCAGTACTTC. Protein product: CASSQEFEFGEQYF. V usage is TRBV4-2 and J usage is TRBJ2-7; D remains ambiguous. The CDR3 sequence is 14 residues long. V was shortened by 0 bases and J by 6 bases, with 12 bases between the two germline ends. Germline V gene sequence: CDR1 LGHNA, CDR2 YNFKEQ.

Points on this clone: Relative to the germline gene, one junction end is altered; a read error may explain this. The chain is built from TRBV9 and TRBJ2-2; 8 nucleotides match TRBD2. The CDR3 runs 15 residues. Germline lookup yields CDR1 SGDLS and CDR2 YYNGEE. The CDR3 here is CASSVGGGSTGELFF. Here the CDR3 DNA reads TGTGCCAGCAGTGTAGGCGGGGGGAGCACCGGGGAGCTGTTTTTT.

CDR3 residues: CASSRGLAGFSYNEQFF. CDR3 sequence (DNA): TGTGCCAGCAGTCGCGGACTAGCGGGATTTTCGTACAATGAGCAGTTCTTC. The V and J genes are TRBV28 and TRBJ2-1, with 12 bases that match TRBD2. V gave up 5 bases and J gave up 4 bases; unmatched junction bases: 9. Germline V gene data show CDR1 as MDHEN and CDR2 as SYDVKM. The CDR3 runs to 17 residues.

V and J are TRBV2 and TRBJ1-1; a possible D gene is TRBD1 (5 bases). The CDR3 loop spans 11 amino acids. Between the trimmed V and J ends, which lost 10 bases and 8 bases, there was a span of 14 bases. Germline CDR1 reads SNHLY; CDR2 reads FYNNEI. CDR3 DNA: TGTGCCACCCACAGGTTAGCCGAAGCTTTCTTT. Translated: CATHRLAEAFF.

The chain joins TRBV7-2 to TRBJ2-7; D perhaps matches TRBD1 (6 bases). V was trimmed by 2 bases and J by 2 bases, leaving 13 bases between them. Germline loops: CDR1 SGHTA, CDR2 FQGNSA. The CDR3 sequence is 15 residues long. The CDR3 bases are TGTGCCAGCAGCTTATTTTTAGGACAGCCCTACGAGCAGTACTTC. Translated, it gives CASSLFLGQPYEQYF. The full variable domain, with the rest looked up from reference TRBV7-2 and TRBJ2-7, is GAGVSQSPSNKVTEKGKDVELRCDPISGHTALYWYRQSLGQGLEFLIYFQGNSAPDKSGLPSDRFSAERTGGSVSTLTIQRTQQEDSAVYLCASSLFLGQPYEQYFGPGTRLTVT.

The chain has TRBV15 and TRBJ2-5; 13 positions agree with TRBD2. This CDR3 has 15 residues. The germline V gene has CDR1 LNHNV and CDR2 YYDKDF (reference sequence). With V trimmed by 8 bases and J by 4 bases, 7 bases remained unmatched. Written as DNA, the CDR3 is TGTGCCACCTTGTCGGGGACTAGCGGGGCAGAGACCCAGTACTTC. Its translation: CATLSGTSGAETQYF.

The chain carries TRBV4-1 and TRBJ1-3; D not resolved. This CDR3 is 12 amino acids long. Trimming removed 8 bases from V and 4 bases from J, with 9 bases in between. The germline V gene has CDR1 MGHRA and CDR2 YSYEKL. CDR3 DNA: TGCGCCAGCCTCTCTTTCGGAAACACCATATATTTT. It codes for CASLSFGNTIYF.

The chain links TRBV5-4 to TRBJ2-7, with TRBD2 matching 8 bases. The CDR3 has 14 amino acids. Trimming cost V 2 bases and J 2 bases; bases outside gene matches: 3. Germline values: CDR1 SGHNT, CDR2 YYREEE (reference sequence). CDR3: CASSFNGRAYEQYF. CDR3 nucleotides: TGTGCCAGCAGCTTTAACGGGAGGGCCTACGAGCAGTACTTC.

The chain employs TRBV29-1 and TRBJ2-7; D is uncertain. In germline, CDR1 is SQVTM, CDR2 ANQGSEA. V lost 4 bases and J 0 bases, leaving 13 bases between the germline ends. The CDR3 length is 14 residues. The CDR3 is CSVVPAVSSYEQYF. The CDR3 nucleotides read TGCAGCGTTGTCCCGGCGGTGAGCTCCTACGAGCAGTACTTC.

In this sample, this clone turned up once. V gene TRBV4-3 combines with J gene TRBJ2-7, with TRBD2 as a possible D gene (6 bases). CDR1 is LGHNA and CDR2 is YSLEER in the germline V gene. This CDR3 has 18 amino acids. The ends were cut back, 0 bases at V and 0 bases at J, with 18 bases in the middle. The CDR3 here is CASSQEPPGRGSSYEQYF. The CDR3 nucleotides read TGCGCCAGCAGCCAAGAGCCCCCAGGTCGGGGGAGCTCCTACGAGCAGTACTTC.

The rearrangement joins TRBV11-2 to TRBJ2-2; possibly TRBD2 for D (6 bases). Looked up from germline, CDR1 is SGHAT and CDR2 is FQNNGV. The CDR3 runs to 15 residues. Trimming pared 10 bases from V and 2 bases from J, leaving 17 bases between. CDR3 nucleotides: TGTGCCACTACGCGAACTAGCAGTAACACCGGGGAGCTGTTTTTT. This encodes CATTRTSSNTGELFF.

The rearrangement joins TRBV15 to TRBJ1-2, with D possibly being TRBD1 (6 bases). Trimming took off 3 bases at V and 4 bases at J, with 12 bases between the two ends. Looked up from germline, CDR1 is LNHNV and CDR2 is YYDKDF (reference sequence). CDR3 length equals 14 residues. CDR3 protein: CATSREDSPYGYTF. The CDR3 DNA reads TGTGCCACCAGCAGGGAGGACAGCCCCTATGGCTACACCTTC.

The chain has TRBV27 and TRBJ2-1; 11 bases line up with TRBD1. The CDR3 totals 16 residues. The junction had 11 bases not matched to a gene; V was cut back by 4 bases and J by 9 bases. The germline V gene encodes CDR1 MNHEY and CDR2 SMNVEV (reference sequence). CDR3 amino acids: CASSSLRDRGGVEQFF. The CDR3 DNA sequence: TGTGCCAGCAGTTCACTCCGGGACAGGGGGGGTGTTGAGCAGTTCTTC.

The CDR3 spells CASSSSGTRSYF. For the CDR3, the DNA is TGTGCCAGCAGCTCATCCGGGACTAGATCGTATTTT. The rearrangement links TRBV2 to TRBJ2-3; 8 positions match TRBD2. Trimming removed 6 bases from V and 14 bases from J; junction bases left unmatched: 10. Germline values: CDR1 SNHLY, CDR2 FYNNEI. The CDR3 contains 12 residues.

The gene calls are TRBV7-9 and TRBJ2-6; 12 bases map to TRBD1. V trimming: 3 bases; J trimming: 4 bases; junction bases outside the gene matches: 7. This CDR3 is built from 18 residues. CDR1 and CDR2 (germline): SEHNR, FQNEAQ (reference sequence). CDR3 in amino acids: CASSFGTGGSAGANVLTF. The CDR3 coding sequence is TGTGCCAGCAGCTTTGGGACAGGGGGCTCGGCCGGGGCCAACGTCCTGACTTTC.

The CDR3 loop reads CASGSPRDSSTDTQYF. For the CDR3, the DNA is TGTGCCAGCGGTTCCCCCCGAGACTCTAGCACAGATACGCAGTATTTT. The chain combines TRBV28 with TRBJ2-3; D is unclear. Germline V gene sequence: CDR1 MDHEN, CDR2 SYDVKM. V lost 8 bases and J 0 bases, leaving 18 bases between the germline ends. The length of the CDR3 is 16 residues.

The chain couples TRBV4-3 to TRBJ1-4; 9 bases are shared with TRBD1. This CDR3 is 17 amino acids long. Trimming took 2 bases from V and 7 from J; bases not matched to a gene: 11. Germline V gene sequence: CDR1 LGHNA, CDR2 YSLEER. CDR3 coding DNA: TGCGCCAGCAGCCAAATTGGTCCCGGGACAGGGTTTGAAAAACTGTTTTTT. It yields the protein CASSQIGPGTGFEKLFF.

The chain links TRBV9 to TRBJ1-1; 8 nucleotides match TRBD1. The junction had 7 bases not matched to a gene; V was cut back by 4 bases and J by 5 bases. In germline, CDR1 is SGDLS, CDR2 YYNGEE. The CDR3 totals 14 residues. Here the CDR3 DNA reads TGTGCCAGCAGCTCAGGGGGCATAAGGACTGAAGCTTTCTTT. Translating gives CASSSGGIRTEAFF.

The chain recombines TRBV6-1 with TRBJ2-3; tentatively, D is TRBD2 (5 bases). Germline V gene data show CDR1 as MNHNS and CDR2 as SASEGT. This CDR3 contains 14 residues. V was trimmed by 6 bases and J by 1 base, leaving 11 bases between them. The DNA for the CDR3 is TGTGCCAGCAGGGCACGGGGAGGCACAGATACGCAGTATTTT. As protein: CASRARGGTDTQYF.

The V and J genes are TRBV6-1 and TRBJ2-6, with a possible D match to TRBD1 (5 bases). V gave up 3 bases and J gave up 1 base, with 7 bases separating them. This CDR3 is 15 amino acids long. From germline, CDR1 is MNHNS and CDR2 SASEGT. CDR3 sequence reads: CASSESGSGANVLTF. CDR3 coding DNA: TGTGCCAGCAGTGAGTCAGGGTCTGGGGCCAACGTCCTGACTTTC.

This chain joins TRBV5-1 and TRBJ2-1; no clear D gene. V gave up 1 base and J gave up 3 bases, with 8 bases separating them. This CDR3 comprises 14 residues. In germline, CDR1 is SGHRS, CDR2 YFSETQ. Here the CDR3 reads CASSLWSSYNEQFF. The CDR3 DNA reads TGCGCCAGCAGCTTGTGGTCCAGCTACAATGAGCAGTTCTTC.

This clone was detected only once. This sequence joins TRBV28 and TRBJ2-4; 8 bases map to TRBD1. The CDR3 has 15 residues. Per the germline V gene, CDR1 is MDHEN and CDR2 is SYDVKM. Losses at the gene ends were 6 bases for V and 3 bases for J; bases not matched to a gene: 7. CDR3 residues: CASSQLDRDKNIQYF. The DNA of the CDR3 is TGTGCCAGCAGCCAACTGGACAGGGACAAAAACATTCAGTACTTC.

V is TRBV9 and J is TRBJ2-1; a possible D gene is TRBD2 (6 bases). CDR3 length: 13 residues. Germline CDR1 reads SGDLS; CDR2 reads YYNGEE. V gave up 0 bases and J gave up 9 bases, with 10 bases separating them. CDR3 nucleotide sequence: TGTGCCAGCAGCGTAGGGGACTTCTCTGAGCAGTTCTTC. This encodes CASSVGDFSEQFF.

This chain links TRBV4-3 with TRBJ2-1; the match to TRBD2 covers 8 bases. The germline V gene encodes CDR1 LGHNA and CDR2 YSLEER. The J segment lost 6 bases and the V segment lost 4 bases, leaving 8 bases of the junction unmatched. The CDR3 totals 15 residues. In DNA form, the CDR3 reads TGCGCCAGCAGCCTTCAGGCGGGGGGTCCCAATGAGCAGTTCTTC. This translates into CASSLQAGGPNEQFF.

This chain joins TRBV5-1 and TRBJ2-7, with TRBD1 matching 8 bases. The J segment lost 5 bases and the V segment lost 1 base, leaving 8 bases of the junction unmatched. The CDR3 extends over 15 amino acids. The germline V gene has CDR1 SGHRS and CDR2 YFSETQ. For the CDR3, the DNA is TGCGCCAGCAGCTTGCACTTCGGACAGGGTCACGAGCAGTACTTC. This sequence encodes CASSLHFGQGHEQYF.

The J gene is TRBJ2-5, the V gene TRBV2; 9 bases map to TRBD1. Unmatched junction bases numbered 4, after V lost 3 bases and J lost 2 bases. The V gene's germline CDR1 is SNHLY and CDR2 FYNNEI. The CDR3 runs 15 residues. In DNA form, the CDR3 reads TGTGCCAGCAGTGACGGGACAGGGATGCAAGAGACCCAGTACTTC. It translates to CASSDGTGMQETQYF. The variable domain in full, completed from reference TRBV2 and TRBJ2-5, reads EPEVTQTPSHQVTQMGQEVILRCVPISNHLYFYWYRQILGQKVEFLVSFYNNEISEKSEIFDDQFSVERPDGSNFTLKIRSTKLEDSAMYFCASSDGTGMQETQYFGPGTRLLVL.

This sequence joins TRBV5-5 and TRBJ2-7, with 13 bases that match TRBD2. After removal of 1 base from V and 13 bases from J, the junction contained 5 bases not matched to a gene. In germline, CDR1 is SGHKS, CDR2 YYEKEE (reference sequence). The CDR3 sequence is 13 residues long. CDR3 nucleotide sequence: TGTGCCAGCAGCTTGTCCCGGACTAGCGGGAGCTACTTC. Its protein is CASSLSRTSGSYF.